The 2 T cell receptor beta chains presented below share a single source sample, sequenced in a study of T cell responses to AZD1222 COVID-19 vaccine. Profiling relied on immunoSEQ multiplex PCR, and the TCRdb table lists in-frame clones only, not all of them. The profile shows roughly 260,000 clones, 93% of them singletons. Source: peripheral blood, taken on day 0 of AZD1222 vaccination. The origin of the receptors is an adult in good health.

The rearrangement links TRBV4-1 to TRBJ1-1; tentatively, D is TRBD1 (6 bases). This CDR3 region has 14 residues. CDR1 is MGHRA and CDR2 is YSYEKL in the germline V gene. Trimming pared 0 bases from V and 4 bases from J, leaving 9 bases between. CDR3 sequence: CASSQDRGRTEAFF. The CDR3 DNA reads as TGCGCCAGCAGCCAAGACAGGGGTCGCACTGAAGCTTTCTTT.

The chain couples TRBV5-1 to TRBJ2-7; TRBD2 agrees at 7 bases. The V gene's germline CDR1 is SGHRS and CDR2 YFSETQ. This CDR3 is 13 amino acids long. V was clipped by 5 bases and J by 1 base; unmatched bases: 3. Here the CDR3 reads CASRGGISYEQYF. The CDR3 coding sequence is TGCGCCAGCAGGGGGGGGATTTCCTACGAGCAGTACTTC. Variable domain in full (rest from reference TRBV5-1 and TRBJ2-7): KAGVTQTPRYLIKTRGQQVTLSCSPISGHRSVSWYQQTPGQGLQFLFEYFSETQRNKGNFPGRFSGRQFSNSRSEMNVSTLELGDSALYLCASRGGISYEQYFGPGTRLTVT.